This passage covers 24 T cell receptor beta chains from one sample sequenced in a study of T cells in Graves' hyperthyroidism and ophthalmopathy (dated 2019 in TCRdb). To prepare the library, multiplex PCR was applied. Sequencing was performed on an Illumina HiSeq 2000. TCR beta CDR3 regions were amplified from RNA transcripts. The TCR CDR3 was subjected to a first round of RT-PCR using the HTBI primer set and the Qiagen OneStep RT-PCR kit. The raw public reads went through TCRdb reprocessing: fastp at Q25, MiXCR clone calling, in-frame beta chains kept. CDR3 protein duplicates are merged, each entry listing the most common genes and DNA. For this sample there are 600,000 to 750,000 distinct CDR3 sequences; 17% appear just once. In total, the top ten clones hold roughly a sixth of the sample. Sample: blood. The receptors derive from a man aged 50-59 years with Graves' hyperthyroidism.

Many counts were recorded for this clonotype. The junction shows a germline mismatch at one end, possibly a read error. The CDR3 DNA sequence: TGTGCCACCACACTCGAGGGGGGATCCGGGGAGTTGTTTTTT. Protein: CATTLEGGSGELFF. The chain carries TRBV2 and TRBJ2-2; D is perhaps TRBD1 or TRBD2 (6 bases each). This CDR3 has 14 amino acids. The germline CDR1 and CDR2 sequences are SNHLY and FYNNEI. Full variable domain (rest looked up from reference TRBV2 and TRBJ2-2): EPEVTQTPSHQVTQMGQEVILRCVPISNHLYFYWYRQILGQKVEFLVSFYNNEISEKSEIFDDQFSVERPDGSNFTLKIRSTKLEDSAMYFCATTLEGGSGELFFGEGSRLTVL.

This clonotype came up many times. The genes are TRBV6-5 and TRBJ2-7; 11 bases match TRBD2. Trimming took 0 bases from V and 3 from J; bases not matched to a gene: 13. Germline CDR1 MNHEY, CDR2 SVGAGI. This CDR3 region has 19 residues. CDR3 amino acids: CASSYSVGTSGTRSYEQYF. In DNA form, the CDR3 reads TGTGCCAGCAGTTACTCAGTTGGGACTAGCGGTACAAGAAGCTACGAGCAGTACTTC.

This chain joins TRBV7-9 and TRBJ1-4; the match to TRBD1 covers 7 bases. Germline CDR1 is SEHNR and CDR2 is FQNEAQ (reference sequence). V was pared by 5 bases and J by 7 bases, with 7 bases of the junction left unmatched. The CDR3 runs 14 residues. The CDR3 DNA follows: TGTGCCAGCAGCCCCAGGGGGTCGGGTGAAAAACTGTTTTTT. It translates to CASSPRGSGEKLFF.

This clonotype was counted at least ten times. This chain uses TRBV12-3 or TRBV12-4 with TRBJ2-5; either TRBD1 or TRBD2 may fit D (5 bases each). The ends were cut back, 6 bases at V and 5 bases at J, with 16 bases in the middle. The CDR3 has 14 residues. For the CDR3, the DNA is TGTGCCAGCAGGTCCGGGACGAGGGGCGAGACCCAGTACTTC. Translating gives CASRSGTRGETQYF.

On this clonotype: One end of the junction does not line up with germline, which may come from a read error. The CDR3 sequence: CAGSLAQLAGEDEQYF. The CDR3 nucleotides read TGTGCCGGCAGCTTAGCGCAACTAGCGGGAGAGGACGAGCAGTACTTC. The V call is TRBV7-2, the J call TRBJ2-7; 11 nucleotides line up with TRBD2. This CDR3 spans 16 amino acids. Per germline, CDR1 SGHTA and CDR2 FQGNSA.

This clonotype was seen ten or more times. The CDR3 nucleotides read TGTGCTAGTGGTTTCCTGGGACTAGGGAATGAGCAGTTCTTC. Translation: CASGFLGLGNEQFF. V is TRBV12-5 and J is TRBJ2-1, with 8 nucleotides matching TRBD2. In germline, CDR1 is LGHNT, CDR2 FRNRAP. V lost 3 bases and J lost 7; bases outside the gene matches: 5. The CDR3 is made up of 14 amino acids. Drawing the rest from reference TRBV12-5 and TRBJ2-1, the complete variable domain is DARVTQTPRHKVTEMGQEVTMRCQPILGHNTVFWYRQTMMQGLELLAYFRNRAPLDDSGMPKDRFSAEMPDATLATLKIQPSEPRDSAVYFCASGFLGLGNEQFFGPGTRLTVL.

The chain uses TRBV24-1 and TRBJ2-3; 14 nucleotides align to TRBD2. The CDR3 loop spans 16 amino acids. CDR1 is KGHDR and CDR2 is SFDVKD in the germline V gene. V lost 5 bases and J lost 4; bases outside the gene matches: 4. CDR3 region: CATSGRLAGGADTQYF. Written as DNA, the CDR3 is TGTGCCACCAGTGGTCGACTAGCGGGAGGGGCAGATACGCAGTATTTT.

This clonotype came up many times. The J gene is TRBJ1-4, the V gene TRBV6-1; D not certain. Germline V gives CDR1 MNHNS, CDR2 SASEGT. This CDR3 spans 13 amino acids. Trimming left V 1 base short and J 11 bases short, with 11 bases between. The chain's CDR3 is CASSEDKGRKLFF. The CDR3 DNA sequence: TGTGCCAGCAGTGAAGACAAGGGAAGGAAACTGTTTTTT.

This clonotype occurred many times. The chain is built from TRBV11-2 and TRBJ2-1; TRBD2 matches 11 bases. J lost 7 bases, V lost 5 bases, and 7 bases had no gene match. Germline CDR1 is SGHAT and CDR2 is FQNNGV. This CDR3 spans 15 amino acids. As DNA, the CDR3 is TGTGCCAGCAGCGTACTAGCGGGAGTTTCGAATGAGCAGTTCTTC. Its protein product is CASSVLAGVSNEQFF.

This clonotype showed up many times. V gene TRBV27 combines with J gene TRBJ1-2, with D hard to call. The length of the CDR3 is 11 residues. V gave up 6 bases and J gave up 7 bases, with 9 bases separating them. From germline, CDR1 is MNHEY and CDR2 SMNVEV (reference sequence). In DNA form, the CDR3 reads TGTGCCAGCAGCGACGGCCTTGGCTACACCTTC. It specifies CASSDGLGYTF.

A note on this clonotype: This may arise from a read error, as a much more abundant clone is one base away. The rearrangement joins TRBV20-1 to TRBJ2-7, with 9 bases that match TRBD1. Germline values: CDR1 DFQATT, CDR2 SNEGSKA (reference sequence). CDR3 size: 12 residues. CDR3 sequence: CGAQGASYEQYF. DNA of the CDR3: TGCGGTGCACAGGGGGCTTCCTACGAGCAGTACTTC.

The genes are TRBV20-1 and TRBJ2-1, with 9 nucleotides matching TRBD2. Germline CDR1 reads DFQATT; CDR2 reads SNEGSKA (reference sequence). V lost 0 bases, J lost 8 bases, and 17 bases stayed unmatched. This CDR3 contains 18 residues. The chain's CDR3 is CSAREGVRAGGILDEQFF. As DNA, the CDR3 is TGCAGTGCTAGAGAAGGAGTAAGAGCGGGAGGCATTCTCGATGAGCAGTTCTTC.

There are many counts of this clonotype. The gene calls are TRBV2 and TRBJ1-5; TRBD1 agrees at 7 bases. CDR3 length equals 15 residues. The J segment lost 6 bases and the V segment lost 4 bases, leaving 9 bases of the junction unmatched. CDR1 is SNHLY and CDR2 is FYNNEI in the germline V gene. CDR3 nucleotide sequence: TGTGCCAGCAGTGTTGGTGACAGGGCGGCTCAGCCCCAGCATTTT. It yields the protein CASSVGDRAAQPQHF. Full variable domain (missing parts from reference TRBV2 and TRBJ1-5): EPEVTQTPSHQVTQMGQEVILRCVPISNHLYFYWYRQILGQKVEFLVSFYNNEISEKSEIFDDQFSVERPDGSNFTLKIRSTKLEDSAMYFCASSVGDRAAQPQHFGDGTRLSIL.

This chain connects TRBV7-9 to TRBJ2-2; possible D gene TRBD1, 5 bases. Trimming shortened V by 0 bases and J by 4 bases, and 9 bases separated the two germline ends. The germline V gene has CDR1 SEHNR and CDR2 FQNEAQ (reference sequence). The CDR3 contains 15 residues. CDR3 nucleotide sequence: TGTGCCAGCAGCTTAGCGGTGACAGCCACCGGGGAGCTGTTTTTT. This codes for CASSLAVTATGELFF.

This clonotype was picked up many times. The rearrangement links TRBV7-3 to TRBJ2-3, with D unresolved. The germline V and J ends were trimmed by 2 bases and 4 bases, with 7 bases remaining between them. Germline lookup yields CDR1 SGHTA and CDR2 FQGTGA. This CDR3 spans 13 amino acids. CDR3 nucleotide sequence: TGTGCCAGCAGCTTACTAGGCCCAGATACGCAGTATTTT. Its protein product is CASSLLGPDTQYF.

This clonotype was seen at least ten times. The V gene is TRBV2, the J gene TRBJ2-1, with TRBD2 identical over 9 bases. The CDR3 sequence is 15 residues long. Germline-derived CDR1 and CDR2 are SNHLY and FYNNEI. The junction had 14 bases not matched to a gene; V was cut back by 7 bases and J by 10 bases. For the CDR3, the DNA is TGTGCCAGCAAGGGGGTAGCGGGAGCAAGGCGCGAGCAGTTCTTC. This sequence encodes CASKGVAGARREQFF.

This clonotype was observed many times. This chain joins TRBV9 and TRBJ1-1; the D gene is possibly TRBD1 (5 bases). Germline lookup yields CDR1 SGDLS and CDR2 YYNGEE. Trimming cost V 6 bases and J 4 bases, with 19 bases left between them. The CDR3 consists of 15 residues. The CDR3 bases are TGTGCCAGCACCCGGGACCGCGACTTTATCACTGAAGCTTTCTTT. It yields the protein CASTRDRDFITEAFF.

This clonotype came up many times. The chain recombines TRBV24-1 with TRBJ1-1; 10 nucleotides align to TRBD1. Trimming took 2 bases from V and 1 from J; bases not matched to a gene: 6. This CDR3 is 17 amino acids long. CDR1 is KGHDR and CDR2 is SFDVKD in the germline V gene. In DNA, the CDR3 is TGTGCCACCAGTGATTCCGAGACAGGGGGCGCGAACACTGAAGCTTTCTTT. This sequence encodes CATSDSETGGANTEAFF.

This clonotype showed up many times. The CDR3 reads CAWGPGNQETQYF. CDR3 sequence (DNA): TGTGCCTGGGGACCGGGAAACCAAGAGACCCAGTACTTC. V is TRBV30 and J is TRBJ2-5, with D tentatively TRBD2 (5 bases). V was pared by 5 bases and J by 0 bases, with 10 bases between. Germline lookup yields CDR1 GTSNPN and CDR2 SVGIG (reference sequence). The CDR3 has 13 amino acids. The full variable domain, with the rest looked up from reference TRBV30 and TRBJ2-5, is SQTIHQWPATLVQPVGSPLSLECTVEGTSNPNLYWYRQAAGRGLQLLFYSVGIGQISSEVPQNLSASRPQDRQFILSSKKLLLSDSGFYLCAWGPGNQETQYFGPGTRLLVL.

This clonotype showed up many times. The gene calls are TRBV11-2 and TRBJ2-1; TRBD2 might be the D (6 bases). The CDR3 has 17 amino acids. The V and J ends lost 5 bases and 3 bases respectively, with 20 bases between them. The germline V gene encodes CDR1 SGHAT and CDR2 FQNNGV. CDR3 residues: CASSPRTGRGVYNEQFF. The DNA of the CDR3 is TGTGCCAGCAGCCCGAGGACCGGGAGAGGTGTCTACAATGAGCAGTTCTTC.

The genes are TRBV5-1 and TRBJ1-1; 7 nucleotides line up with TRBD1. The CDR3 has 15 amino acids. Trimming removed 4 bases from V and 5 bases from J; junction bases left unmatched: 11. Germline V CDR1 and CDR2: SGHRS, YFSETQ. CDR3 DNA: TGCGCCAGCAGCGTGAAACAGGGGACAAAGACTGAAGCTTTCTTT. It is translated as CASSVKQGTKTEAFF.

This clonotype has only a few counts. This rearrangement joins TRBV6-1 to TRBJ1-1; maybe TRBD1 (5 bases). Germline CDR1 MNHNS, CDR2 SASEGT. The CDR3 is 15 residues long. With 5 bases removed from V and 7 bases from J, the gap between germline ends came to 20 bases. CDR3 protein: CASSTDRLLGGEAFF. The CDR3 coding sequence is TGTGCCAGCAGTACAGACCGATTACTTGGGGGTGAAGCTTTCTTT.

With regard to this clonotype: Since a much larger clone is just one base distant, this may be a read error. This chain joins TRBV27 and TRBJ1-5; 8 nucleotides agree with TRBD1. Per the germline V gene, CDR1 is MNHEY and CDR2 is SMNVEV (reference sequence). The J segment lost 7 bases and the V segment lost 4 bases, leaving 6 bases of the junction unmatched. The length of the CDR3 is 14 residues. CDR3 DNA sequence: TGTGCCAGCAGTTCGACAGGGGCGGGACAGCCCCAGCATTTT. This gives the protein CASSSTGAGQPQHF.

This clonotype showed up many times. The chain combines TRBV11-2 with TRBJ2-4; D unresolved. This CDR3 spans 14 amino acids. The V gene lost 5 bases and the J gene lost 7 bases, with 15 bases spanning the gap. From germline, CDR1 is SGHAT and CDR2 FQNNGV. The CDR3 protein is CASSPAGSTNIQYF. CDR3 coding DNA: TGTGCCAGCAGCCCCGCAGGTAGCACGAACATTCAGTACTTC.